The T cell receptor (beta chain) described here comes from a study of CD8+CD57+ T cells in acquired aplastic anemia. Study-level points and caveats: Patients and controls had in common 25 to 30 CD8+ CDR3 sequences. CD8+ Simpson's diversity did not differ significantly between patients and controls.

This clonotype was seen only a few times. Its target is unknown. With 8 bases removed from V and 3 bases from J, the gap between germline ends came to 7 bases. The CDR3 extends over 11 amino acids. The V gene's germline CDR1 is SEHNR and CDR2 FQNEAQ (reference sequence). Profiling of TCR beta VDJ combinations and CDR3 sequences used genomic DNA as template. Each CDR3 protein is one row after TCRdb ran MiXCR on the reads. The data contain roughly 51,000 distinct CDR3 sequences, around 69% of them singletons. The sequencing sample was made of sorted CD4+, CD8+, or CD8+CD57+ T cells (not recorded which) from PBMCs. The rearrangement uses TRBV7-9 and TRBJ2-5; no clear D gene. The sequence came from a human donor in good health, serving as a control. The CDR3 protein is CASVDEETQYF. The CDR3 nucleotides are TGTGCCAGCGTGGACGAAGAGACCCAGTACTTC.